This note documents a single T cell receptor beta chain sequence. Per the authors' pipeline: It was from reference gene primer amplification that nucleated cell counts were estimated. Only in-frame clones appear in the TCRdb table, and some are missing; sequencing was by immunoSEQ multiplex PCR. D and trimming come from the DNA, and the V and J calls and clone size come from that table. The sample yields roughly 26,000 clones, 80% to 90% seen once. The sample comes from a study of blood T cell repertoires in COVID-19. About the study: Specimens from acute and convalescent COVID-19 originated in the United States, Italy and Spain. PBMCs, B-cell-depleted T cells, or T cells provided the cDNA or gDNA that made up the material.

V shed 5 bases and J shed 9 bases, with 8 bases lying between them. Germline V gene data show CDR1 as LGHDT and CDR2 as YNNKEL (reference sequence). The CDR3 has 11 residues. This chain uses TRBV3-1 (or the pseudogene TRBV3-2) with TRBJ1-5; D possibly corresponds to TRBD1 (5 bases). The sample comprised peripheral blood. This TCR derives from a man between 65 and 85 years old with acute or convalescent COVID-19. The CDR3 DNA is TGTGCCAGCAGCGGGGGGGGGCCCCAGCATTTT. Translation: CASSGGGPQHF.